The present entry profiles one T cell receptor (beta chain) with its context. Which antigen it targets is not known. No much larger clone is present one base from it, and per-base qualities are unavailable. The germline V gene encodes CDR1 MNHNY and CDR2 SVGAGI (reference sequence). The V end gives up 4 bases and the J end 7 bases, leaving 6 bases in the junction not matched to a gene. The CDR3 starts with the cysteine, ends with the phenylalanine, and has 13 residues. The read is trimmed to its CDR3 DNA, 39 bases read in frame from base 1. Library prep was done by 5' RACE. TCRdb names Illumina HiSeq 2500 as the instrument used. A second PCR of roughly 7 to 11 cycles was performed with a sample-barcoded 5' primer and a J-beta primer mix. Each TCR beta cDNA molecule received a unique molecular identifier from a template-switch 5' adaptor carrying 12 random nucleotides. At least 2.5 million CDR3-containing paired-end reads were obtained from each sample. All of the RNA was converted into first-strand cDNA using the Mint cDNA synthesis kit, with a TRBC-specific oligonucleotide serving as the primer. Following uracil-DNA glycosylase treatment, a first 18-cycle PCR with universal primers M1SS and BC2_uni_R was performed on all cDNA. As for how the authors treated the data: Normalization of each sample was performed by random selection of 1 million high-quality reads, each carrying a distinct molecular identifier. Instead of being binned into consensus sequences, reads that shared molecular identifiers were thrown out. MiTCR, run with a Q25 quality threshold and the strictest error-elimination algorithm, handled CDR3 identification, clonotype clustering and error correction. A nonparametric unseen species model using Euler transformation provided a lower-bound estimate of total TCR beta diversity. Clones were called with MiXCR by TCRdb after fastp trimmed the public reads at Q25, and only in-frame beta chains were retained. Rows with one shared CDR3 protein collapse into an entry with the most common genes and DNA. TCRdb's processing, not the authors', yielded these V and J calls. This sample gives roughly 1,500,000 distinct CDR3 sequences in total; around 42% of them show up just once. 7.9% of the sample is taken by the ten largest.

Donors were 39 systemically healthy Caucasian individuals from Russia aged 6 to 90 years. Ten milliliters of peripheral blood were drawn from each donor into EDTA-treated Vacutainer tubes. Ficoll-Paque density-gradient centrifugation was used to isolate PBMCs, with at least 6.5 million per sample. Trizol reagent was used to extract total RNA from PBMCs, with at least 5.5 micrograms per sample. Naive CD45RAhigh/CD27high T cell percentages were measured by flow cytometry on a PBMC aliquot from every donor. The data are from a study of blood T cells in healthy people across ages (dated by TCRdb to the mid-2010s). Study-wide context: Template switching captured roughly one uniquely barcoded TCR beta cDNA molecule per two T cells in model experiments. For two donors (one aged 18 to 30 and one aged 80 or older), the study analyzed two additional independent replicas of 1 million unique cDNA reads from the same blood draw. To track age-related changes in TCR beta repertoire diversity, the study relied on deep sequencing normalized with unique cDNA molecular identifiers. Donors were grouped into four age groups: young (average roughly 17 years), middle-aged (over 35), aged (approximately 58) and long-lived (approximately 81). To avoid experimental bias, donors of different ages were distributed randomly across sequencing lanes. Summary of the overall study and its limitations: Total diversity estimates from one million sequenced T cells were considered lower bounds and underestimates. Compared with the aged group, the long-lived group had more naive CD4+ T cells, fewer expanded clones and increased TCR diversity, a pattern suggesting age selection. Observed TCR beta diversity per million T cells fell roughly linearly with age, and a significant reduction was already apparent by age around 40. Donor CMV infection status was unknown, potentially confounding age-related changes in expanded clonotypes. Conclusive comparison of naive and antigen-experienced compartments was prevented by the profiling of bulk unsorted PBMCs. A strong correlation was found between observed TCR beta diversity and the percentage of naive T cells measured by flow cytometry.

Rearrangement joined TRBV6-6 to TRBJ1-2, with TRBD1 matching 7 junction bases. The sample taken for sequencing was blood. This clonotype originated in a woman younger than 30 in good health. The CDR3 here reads CASSSNHRGGYTF. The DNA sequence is TGTGCCAGCAGTTCAAATCACAGGGGTGGCTACACCTTC.